This T cell receptor (beta chain) was sequenced in a study of PD-L1 blockade in urothelial cancer. At the level of the study: Reported median T cell count for blood samples was roughly 150,000.

Pretreatment and on-treatment samples were taken, numbering 1 to 8 per patient. TCRdb keeps only in-frame clones here, not all; method: immunoSEQ multiplex PCR. The sample carries some 100,000 clones, 91% recorded once. V gave up 10 bases and J gave up 3 bases, with 18 bases separating them. The CDR3 is 14 residues long. In germline, CDR1 is LNHDA, CDR2 SQIVND (reference sequence). On this clone: Antigen unknown.

Study results and caveats: Below-median pretreatment blood TCR clonality was a predictor of better survival.

The sequence was collected from a woman at least 80 years old with urothelial cancer. This material consisted of PBMCs, taken around atezolizumab (anti-PD-L1) treatment. V is TRBV19 and J is TRBJ1-2; D gene ambiguous. The CDR3 nucleotides are TGTGCCACCTCGAACATACCCGGGGACTATGGCTACACCTTC. Translated, it gives CATSNIPGDYGYTF. Using reference TRBV19 and TRBJ1-2 for the parts outside the CDR3, the full variable domain is DGGITQSPKYLFRKEGQNVTLSCEQNLNHDAMYWYRQDPGQGLRLIYYSQIVNDFQKGDIAEGYSVSREKKESFPLTVTSAQKNPTAFYLCATSNIPGDYGYTFGSGTRLTVV.